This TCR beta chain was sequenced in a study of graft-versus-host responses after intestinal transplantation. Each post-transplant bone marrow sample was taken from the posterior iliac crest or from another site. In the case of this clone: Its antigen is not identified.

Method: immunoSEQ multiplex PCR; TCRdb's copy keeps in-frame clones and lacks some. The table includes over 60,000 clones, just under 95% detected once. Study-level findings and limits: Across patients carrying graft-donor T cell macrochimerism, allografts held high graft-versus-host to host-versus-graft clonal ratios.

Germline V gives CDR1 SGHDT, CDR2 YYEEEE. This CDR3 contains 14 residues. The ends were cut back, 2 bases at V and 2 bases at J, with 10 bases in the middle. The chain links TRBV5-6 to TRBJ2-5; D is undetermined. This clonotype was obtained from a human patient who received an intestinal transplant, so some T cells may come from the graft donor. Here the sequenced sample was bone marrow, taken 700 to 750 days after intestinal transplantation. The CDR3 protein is CASSFVGSQETQYF. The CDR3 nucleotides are TGTGCCAGCAGCTTCGTCGGGTCACAAGAGACCCAGTACTTC.